This T cell receptor (beta chain) was identified during a study of OX40 agonist ivuxolimab in advanced cancers. Study details: Head and neck, renal cell, melanoma or hepatocellular carcinoma were the cancers that dose-escalation patients had.

Produced via immunoSEQ multiplex PCR; TCRdb's table is partial and in-frame only. The table includes 50,000 to 70,000 clones, around 90% detected once. The trim removed 0 bases at V and 7 bases at J, leaving 7 bases unmatched. This CDR3 spans 16 amino acids. Germline V gene lookup returns CDR1 SGHNT and CDR2 YYREEE (reference sequence). The chain uses TRBV5-4 and TRBJ1-2, with 12 bases aligning to TRBD1. The receptor comes from an adult with an advanced solid tumor such as melanoma, head and neck, liver or kidney cancer. The starting material was CD4+ or CD8+ T cells sorted from blood, obtained in a trial of the OX40 agonist ivuxolimab. The CDR3 DNA reads as TGTGCCAGCAGCTTGGCCAACCGGGACAGGGGGCTTGGCTACACCTTC. Protein sequence: CASSLANRDRGLGYTF.